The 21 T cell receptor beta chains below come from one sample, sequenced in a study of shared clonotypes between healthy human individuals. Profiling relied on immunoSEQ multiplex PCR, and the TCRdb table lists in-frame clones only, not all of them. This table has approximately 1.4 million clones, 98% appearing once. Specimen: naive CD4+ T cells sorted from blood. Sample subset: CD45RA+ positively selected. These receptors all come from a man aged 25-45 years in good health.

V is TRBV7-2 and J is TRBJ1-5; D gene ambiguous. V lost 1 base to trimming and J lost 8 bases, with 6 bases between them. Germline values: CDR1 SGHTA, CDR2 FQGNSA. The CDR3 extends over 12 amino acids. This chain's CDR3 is CASSLDIKPQHF. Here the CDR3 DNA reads TGTGCCAGCAGCTTAGATATTAAGCCCCAGCATTTT.

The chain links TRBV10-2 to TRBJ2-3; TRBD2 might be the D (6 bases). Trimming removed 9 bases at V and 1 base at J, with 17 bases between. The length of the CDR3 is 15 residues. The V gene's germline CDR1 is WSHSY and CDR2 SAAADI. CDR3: CASRVRGLRTDTQYF. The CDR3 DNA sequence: TGCGCCAGTCGGGTGAGGGGACTTCGCACAGATACGCAGTATTTT.

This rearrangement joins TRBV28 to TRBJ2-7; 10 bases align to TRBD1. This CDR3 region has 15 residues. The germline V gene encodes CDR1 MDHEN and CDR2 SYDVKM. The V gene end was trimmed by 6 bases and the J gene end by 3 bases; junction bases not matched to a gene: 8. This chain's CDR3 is CASSSDRGLIYEQYF. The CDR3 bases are TGTGCCAGCAGCAGCGACAGGGGGCTAATCTACGAGCAGTACTTC.

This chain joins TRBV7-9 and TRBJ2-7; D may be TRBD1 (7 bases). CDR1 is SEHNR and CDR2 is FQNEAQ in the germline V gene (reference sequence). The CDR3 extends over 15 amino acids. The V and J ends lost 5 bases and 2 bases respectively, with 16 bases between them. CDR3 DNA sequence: TGTGCCAGCAGCCCGGGGGCGACAGGGCCCTACGAGCAGTACTTC. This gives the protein CASSPGATGPYEQYF.

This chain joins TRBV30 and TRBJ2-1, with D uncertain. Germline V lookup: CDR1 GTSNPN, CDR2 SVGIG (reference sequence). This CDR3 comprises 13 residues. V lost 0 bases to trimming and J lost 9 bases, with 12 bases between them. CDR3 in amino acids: CAWSVDLGGEQFF. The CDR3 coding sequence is TGTGCCTGGAGTGTAGACCTAGGCGGTGAGCAGTTCTTC.

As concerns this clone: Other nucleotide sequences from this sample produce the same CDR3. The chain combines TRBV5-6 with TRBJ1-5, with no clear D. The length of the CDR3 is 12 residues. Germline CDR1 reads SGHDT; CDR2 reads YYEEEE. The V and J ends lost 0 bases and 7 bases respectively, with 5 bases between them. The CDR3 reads CASSLGSQPQHF. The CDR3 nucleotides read TGTGCCAGCAGCTTGGGTTCCCAGCCCCAGCATTTT.

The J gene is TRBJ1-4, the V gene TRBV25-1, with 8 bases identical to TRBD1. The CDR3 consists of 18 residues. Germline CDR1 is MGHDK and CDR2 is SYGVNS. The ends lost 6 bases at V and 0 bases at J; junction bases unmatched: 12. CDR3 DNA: TGTGCCAGCAGGCAAGCCGGGGACAGGAGAGCAACTAATGAAAAACTGTTTTTT. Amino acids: CASRQAGDRRATNEKLFF.

The CDR3 DNA sequence: TGTGCCAGCAGTCCCTTGGAAAAACTGTTTTTT. Residues: CASSPLEKLFF. The chain combines TRBV28 with TRBJ1-4; unclear D gene. The CDR3 has 11 amino acids. V was cut by 5 bases and J by 8 bases, with 6 bases left in between. The germline V gene has CDR1 MDHEN and CDR2 SYDVKM.

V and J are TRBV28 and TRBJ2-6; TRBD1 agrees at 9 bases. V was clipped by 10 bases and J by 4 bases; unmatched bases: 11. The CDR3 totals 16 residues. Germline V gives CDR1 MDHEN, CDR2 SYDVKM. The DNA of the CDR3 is TGTGCCACCGGACAGGGGCCCTTATTGGGGGCCAACGTCCTGACTTTC. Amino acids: CATGQGPLLGANVLTF.

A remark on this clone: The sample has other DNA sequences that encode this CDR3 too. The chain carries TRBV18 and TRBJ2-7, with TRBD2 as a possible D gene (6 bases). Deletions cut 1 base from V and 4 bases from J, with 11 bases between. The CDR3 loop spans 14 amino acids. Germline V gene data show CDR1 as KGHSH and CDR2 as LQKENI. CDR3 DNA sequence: TGTGCCAGCTCACCACGGGCAGGGACTTACGAGCAGTACTTC. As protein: CASSPRAGTYEQYF.

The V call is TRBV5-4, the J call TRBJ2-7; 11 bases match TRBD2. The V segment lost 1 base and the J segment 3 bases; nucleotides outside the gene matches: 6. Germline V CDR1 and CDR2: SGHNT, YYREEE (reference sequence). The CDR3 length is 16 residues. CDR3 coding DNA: TGTGCCAGCAGCTTGTCTTCGGGACTAGCGGACTACGAGCAGTACTTC. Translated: CASSLSSGLADYEQYF.

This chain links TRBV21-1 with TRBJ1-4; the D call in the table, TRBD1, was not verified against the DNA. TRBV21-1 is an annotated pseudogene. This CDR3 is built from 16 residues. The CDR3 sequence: CASSIRSGTGGEKLFF. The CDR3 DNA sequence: TGTGCCAGCAGCATCCGATCCGGGACAGGGGGAGAAAAACTGTTTTTT.

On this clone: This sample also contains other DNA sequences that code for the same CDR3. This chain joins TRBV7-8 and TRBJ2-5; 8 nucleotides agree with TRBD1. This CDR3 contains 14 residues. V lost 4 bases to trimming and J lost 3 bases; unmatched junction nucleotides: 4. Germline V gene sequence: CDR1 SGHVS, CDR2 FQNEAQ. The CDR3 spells CASSSGQGKETQYF. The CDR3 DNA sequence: TGTGCCAGCAGCTCCGGACAGGGTAAAGAGACCCAGTACTTC.

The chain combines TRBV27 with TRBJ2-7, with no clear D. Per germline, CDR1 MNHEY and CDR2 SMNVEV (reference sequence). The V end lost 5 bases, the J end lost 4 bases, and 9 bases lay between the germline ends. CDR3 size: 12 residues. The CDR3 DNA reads TGTGCCAGCAGTCGAACCAGGTACGAGCAGTACTTC. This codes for CASSRTRYEQYF.

CDR3 in DNA: TGTGCCAGCCGTAGCCTCAGAGGGACAGTCTATGGCTACACCTTC. It codes for CASRSLRGTVYGYTF. V usage is TRBV27 and J usage is TRBJ1-2; TRBD1 agrees at 7 bases. V shed 8 bases, J shed 4 bases, and the junction held 13 bases outside the gene matches. The CDR3 has 15 amino acids. Germline CDR1 reads MNHEY; CDR2 reads SMNVEV (reference sequence).

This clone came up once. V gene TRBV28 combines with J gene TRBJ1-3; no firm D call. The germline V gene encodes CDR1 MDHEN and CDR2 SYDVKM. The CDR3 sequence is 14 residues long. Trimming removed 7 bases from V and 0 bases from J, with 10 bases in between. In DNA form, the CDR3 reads TGTGCCAGCATTCTTGGGATCTCTGGAAACACCATATATTTT. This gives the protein CASILGISGNTIYF. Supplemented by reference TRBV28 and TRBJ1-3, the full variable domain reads DVKVTQSSRYLVKRTGEKVFLECVQDMDHENMFWYRQDPGLGLRLIYFSYDVKMKEKGDIPEGYSVSREKKERFSLILESASTNQTSMYLCASILGISGNTIYFGEGSWLTVV.

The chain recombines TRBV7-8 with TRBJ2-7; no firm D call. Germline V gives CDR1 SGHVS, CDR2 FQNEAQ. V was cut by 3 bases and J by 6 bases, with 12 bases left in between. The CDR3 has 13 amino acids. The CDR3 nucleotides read TGTGCCAGCAGCTTCGTTTCTGTCTCCGAGCAGTACTTC. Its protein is CASSFVSVSEQYF.

CDR3 residues: CASSQAIPGFITMNTEAFF. The CDR3 region has the DNA TGTGCCAGCAGCCAAGCGATCCCAGGGTTTATCACAATGAACACTGAAGCTTTCTTT. The chain is built from TRBV4-2 and TRBJ1-1; D is perhaps TRBD1 (5 bases). Trimming removed 1 base from V and 0 bases from J, with 21 bases in between. The CDR3 is 19 amino acids. Germline V CDR1 and CDR2: LGHNA, YNFKEQ.

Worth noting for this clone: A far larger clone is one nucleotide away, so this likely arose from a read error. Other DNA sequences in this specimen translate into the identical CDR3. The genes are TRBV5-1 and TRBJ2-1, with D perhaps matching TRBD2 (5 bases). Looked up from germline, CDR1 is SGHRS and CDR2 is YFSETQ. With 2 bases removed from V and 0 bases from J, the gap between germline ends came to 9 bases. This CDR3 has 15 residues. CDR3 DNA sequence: TGCGCCAGCAGCTTAGCGGAGAGCTCCTACAATGAGCAGTTCTTC. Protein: CASSLAESSYNEQFF.

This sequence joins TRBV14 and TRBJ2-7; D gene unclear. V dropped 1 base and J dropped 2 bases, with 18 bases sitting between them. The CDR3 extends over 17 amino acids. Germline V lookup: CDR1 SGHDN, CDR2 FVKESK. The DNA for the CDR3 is TGTGCCAGCAGCCAAGTTCCCTCTACTACTTACACCTACGAGCAGTACTTC. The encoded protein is CASSQVPSTTYTYEQYF.

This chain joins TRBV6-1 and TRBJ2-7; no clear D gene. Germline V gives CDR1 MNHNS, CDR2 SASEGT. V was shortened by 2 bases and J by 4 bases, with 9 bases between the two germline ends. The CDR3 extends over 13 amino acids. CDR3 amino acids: CASSESVLYEQYF. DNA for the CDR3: TGTGCCAGCAGTGAAAGTGTTCTATACGAGCAGTACTTC.